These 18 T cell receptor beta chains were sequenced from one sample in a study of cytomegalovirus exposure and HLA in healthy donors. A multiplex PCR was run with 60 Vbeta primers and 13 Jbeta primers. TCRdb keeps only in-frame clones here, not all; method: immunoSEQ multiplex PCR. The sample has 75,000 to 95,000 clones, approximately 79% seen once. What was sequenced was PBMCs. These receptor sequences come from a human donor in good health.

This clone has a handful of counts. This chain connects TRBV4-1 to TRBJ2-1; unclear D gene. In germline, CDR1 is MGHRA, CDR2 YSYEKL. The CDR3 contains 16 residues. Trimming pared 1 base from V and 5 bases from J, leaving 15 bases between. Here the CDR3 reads CASSQGNSRNHNEQFF. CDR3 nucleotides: TGCGCCAGCAGCCAAGGAAATTCGAGGAACCACAATGAGCAGTTCTTC.

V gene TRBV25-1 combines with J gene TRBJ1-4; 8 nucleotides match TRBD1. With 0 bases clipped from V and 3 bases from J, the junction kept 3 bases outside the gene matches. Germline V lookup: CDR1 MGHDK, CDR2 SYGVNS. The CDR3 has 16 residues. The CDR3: CASSEYDRGANEKLFF. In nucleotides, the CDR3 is TGTGCCAGCAGTGAATACGACAGGGGTGCTAATGAAAAACTGTTTTTT.

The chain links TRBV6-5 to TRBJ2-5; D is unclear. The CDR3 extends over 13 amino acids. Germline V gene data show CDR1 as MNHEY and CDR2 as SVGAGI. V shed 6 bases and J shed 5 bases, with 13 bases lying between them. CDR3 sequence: CASRVPSGETQYF. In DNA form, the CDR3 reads TGTGCCAGCAGAGTTCCTAGTGGGGAGACCCAGTACTTC.

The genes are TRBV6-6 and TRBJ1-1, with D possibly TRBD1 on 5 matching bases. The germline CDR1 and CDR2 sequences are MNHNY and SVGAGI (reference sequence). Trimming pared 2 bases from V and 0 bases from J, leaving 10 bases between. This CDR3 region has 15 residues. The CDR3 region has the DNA TGTGCCAGCAGTTACGGGGCAGAAATGAACACTGAAGCTTTCTTT. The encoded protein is CASSYGAEMNTEAFF.

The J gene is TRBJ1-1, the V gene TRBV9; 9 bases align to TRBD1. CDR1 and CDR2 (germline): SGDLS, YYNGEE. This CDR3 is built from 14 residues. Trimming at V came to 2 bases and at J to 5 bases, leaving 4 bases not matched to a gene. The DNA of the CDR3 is TGTGCCAGCAGCGTCGGGGGGACAGGGACTGAAGCTTTCTTT. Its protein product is CASSVGGTGTEAFF.

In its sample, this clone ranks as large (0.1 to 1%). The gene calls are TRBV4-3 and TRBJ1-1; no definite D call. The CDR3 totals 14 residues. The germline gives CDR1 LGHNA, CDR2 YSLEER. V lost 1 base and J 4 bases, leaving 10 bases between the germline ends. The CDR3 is CASSQGAGATEAFF. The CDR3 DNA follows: TGCGCCAGCAGCCAAGGAGCGGGAGCCACTGAAGCTTTCTTT.

The CDR3 protein is CASSIDQSGGTEAFF. The CDR3 bases are TGTGCCAGTAGTATAGATCAATCGGGGGGCACTGAAGCTTTCTTT. The rearrangement links TRBV19 to TRBJ1-1; D possibly corresponds to TRBD1 (5 bases). With 0 bases removed from V and 4 bases from J, the gap between germline ends came to 12 bases. The germline V gene encodes CDR1 LNHDA and CDR2 SQIVND (reference sequence). The CDR3 is 15 amino acids.

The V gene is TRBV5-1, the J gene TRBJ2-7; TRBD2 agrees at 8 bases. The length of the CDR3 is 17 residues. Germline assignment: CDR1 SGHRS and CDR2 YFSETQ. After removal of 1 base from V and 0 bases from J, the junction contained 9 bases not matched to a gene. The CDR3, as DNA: TGCGCCAGCAGCTTGCGGGGTAGCGGGGTGAACTCCTACGAGCAGTACTTC. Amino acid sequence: CASSLRGSGVNSYEQYF.

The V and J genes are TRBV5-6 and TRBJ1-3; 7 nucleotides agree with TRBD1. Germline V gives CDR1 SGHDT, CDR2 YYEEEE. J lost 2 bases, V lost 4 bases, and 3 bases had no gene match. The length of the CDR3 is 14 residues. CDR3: CASSLGQAGNTIYF. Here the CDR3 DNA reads TGTGCCAGCAGCCTTGGACAGGCTGGAAACACCATATATTTT. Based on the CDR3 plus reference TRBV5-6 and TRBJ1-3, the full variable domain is DAGVTQSPTHLIKTRGQQVTLRCSPKSGHDTVSWYQQALGQGPQFIFQYYEEEERQRGNFPDRFSGHQFPNYSSELNVNALLLGDSALYLCASSLGQAGNTIYFGEGSWLTVV.

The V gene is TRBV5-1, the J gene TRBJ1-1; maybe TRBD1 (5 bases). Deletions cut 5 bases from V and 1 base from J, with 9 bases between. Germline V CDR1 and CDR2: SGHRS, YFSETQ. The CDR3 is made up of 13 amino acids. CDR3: CASRAGTNTEAFF. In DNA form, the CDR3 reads TGCGCCAGCAGAGCGGGGACGAACACTGAAGCTTTCTTT.

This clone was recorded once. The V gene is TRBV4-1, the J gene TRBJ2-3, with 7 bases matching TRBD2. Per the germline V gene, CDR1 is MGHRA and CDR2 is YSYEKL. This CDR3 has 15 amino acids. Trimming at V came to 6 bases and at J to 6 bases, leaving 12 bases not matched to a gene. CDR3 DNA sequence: TGCGCCAGCAGTCATGGTATCCTAGCGGTGGATACGCAGTATTTT. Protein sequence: CASSHGILAVDTQYF.

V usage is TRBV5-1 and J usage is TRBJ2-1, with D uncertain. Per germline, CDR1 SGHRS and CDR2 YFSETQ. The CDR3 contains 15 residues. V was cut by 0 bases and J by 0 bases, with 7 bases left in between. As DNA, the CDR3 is TGCGCCAGCAGCTTGGTTTCTAACTCCTACAATGAGCAGTTCTTC. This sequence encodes CASSLVSNSYNEQFF.

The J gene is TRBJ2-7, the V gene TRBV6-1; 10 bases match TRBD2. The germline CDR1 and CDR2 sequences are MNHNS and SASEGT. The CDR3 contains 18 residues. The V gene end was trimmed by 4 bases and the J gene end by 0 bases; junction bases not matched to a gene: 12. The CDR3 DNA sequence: TGTGCCAGCAGTGTTGTCGTAGCGGGGGGATCCAGCTCCTACGAGCAGTACTTC. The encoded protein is CASSVVVAGGSSSYEQYF.

The CDR3 is CAISDGQPNQPQHF. For the CDR3, the DNA is TGTGCCATCAGTGACGGACAGCCAAATCAGCCCCAGCATTTT. The genes are TRBV10-3 and TRBJ1-5, with TRBD1 as a possible D gene (6 bases). Looked up from germline, CDR1 is ENHRY and CDR2 is SYGVKD. Trimming shortened V by 3 bases and J by 4 bases, and 10 bases separated the two germline ends. This CDR3 spans 14 amino acids.

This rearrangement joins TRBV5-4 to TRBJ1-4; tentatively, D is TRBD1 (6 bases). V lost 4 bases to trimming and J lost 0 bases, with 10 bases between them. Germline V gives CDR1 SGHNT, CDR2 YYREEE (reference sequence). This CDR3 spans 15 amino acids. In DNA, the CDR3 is TGTGCCAGCAGCGCACAGGGTACAACTAATGAAAAACTGTTTTTT. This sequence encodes CASSAQGTTNEKLFF.

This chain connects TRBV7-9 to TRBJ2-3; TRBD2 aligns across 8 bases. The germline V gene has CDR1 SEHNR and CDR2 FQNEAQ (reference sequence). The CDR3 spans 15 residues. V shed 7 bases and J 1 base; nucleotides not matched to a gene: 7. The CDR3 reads CASMGGGSRTDTQYF. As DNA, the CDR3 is TGTGCCAGCATGGGCGGGGGGTCCCGCACAGATACGCAGTATTTT.

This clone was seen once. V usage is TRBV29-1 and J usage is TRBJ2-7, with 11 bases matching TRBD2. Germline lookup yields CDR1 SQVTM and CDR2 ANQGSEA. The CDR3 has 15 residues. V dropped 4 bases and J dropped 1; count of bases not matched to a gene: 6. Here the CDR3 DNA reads TGCAGCGTTGCCCCTGGGACTAGCGGATCCTACGAGCAGTACTTC. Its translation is CSVAPGTSGSYEQYF.

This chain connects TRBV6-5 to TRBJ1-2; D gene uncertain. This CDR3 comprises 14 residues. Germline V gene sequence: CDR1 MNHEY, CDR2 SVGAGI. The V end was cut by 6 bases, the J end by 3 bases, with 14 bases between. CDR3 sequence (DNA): TGTGCCAGCAGCCGGGAGCGAGGAGACTATGGCTACACCTTC. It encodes CASSRERGDYGYTF.